Each of the 22 T cell receptor beta chains below was sequenced from the same sample in a study of T cell responses to AZD1222 COVID-19 vaccine. Sequencing used immunoSEQ multiplex PCR; TCRdb keeps in-frame clones, though not all of them. Of about 110,000 clones in the sample, about 94% were seen once. The starting material was peripheral blood, obtained 28 days after the second AZD1222 dose. The receptors were sampled from an adult who received the AZD1222 COVID-19 vaccine.

The chain has TRBV19 and TRBJ2-7; D is unclear. The CDR3 spans 14 residues. Germline V CDR1 and CDR2: LNHDA, SQIVND (reference sequence). Trimming removed 3 bases from V and 4 bases from J, with 13 bases in between. The CDR3 DNA reads TGTGCCAGTAGTATGTCTCATACCCGGTACGAGCAGTACTTC. This encodes CASSMSHTRYEQYF.

The chain joins TRBV7-9 to TRBJ2-1; D might be TRBD2 (6 bases). Trimming removed 7 bases from V and 6 bases from J, with 13 bases in between. The CDR3 loop spans 13 amino acids. Germline CDR1 SEHNR, CDR2 FQNEAQ (reference sequence). The DNA for the CDR3 is TGTGCCAGCAAACCGCAGGGAGGCAATGAGCAGTTCTTC. Amino acid sequence: CASKPQGGNEQFF.

The chain employs TRBV12-3 or TRBV12-4 and TRBJ1-2, with TRBD1 identical over 9 bases. The CDR3 extends over 13 amino acids. V was pared by 6 bases and J by 4 bases, with 3 bases of the junction left unmatched. The CDR3 spells CASSRGQGYGYTF. DNA for the CDR3: TGTGCCAGCAGCCGGGGACAGGGCTATGGCTACACCTTC.

This chain connects TRBV2 to TRBJ1-1; the D gene is possibly TRBD1 (6 bases). The CDR3 has 14 residues. Germline V CDR1 and CDR2: SNHLY, FYNNEI. The ends were cut back, 6 bases at V and 0 bases at J, with 11 bases in the middle. The CDR3 here is CASSVQGMNTEAFF. The CDR3 nucleotides read TGTGCCAGCAGCGTACAGGGAATGAACACTGAAGCTTTCTTT.

V and J are TRBV19 and TRBJ1-6, with 8 positions matching TRBD1. The germline V gene has CDR1 LNHDA and CDR2 SQIVND (reference sequence). CDR3 length equals 13 residues. With V trimmed by 4 bases and J by 10 bases, 3 bases remained unmatched. The CDR3 spells CASSRQGNSPLHF. The CDR3 coding sequence is TGTGCCAGTAGTAGACAGGGGAACTCACCCCTCCACTTT.

This chain uses TRBV7-6 with TRBJ2-3; D not resolved. The germline CDR1 and CDR2 sequences are SGHVS and FNYEAQ. The germline V and J ends were trimmed by 5 bases and 0 bases, with 12 bases remaining between them. The CDR3 totals 15 residues. The CDR3 sequence: CASSGSRESTDTQYF. The CDR3 DNA sequence: TGTGCCAGCAGCGGGTCTAGGGAAAGCACAGATACGCAGTATTTT.

This clone was detected only once. The chain uses TRBV19 and TRBJ2-1; unclear D gene. V was trimmed by 3 bases and J by 3 bases, leaving 6 bases between them. The CDR3 consists of 13 residues. Germline values: CDR1 LNHDA, CDR2 SQIVND (reference sequence). CDR3 DNA sequence: TGTGCCAGTAGTATGTCTATCTACAATGAGCAGTTCTTC. Its translation is CASSMSIYNEQFF. Full variable domain (rest looked up from reference TRBV19 and TRBJ2-1): DGGITQSPKYLFRKEGQNVTLSCEQNLNHDAMYWYRQDPGQGLRLIYYSQIVNDFQKGDIAEGYSVSREKKESFPLTVTSAQKNPTAFYLCASSMSIYNEQFFGPGTRLTVL.

This chain connects TRBV5-1 to TRBJ1-1, with a weak D call TRBD1 (6 bases). Germline V CDR1 and CDR2: SGHRS, YFSETQ. V was pared by 4 bases and J by 0 bases, with 13 bases between. The CDR3 is made up of 15 amino acids. The CDR3 reads CASSPETGMNTEAFF. In DNA form, the CDR3 reads TGCGCCAGCAGCCCTGAGACAGGAATGAACACTGAAGCTTTCTTT.

This sequence joins TRBV28 and TRBJ2-7; D is perhaps TRBD2 (7 bases). The germline V gene encodes CDR1 MDHEN and CDR2 SYDVKM. Trimming took 2 bases from V and 3 from J, leaving 11 bases between them. This CDR3 is 14 amino acids long. DNA for the CDR3: TGTGCCAGCAGTTTAAGGGGGGGACGCTACGAGCAGTACTTC. Protein: CASSLRGGRYEQYF. Variable domain in full (rest from reference TRBV28 and TRBJ2-7): DVKVTQSSRYLVKRTGEKVFLECVQDMDHENMFWYRQDPGLGLRLIYFSYDVKMKEKGDIPEGYSVSREKKERFSLILESASTNQTSMYLCASSLRGGRYEQYFGPGTRLTVT.

The chain uses TRBV5-6 and TRBJ2-7; D gene unclear. The germline V gene has CDR1 SGHDT and CDR2 YYEEEE. The length of the CDR3 is 15 residues. V dropped 3 bases and J dropped 0 bases, with 13 bases sitting between them. The CDR3 loop reads CASSSIHRDSYEQYF. The DNA for the CDR3 is TGTGCCAGCAGCTCCATACATAGGGACTCCTACGAGCAGTACTTC.

V is TRBV30 and J is TRBJ2-7; 8 positions match TRBD2. Germline V gene data show CDR1 as GTSNPN and CDR2 as SVGIG (reference sequence). The CDR3 runs to 15 residues. V lost 2 bases and J lost 4; bases outside the gene matches: 10. The CDR3 DNA reads TGTGCCTGGAGTTCCGGGGGGGGCGCCAAGTACGAGCAGTACTTC. The encoded protein is CAWSSGGGAKYEQYF.

This chain's CDR3 is CAGAPSDSGANVLTF. As DNA, the CDR3 is TGTGCCGGAGCGCCGTCGGACTCTGGGGCCAACGTCCTGACTTTC. The chain recombines TRBV7-9 with TRBJ2-6, with D uncertain. Per the germline V gene, CDR1 is SEHNR and CDR2 is FQNEAQ (reference sequence). V was trimmed by 11 bases and J by 0 bases, leaving 14 bases between them. This CDR3 has 15 residues.

This sequence joins TRBV6-5 and TRBJ1-2; 8 nucleotides align to TRBD1. This CDR3 is 16 amino acids long. Germline V gene data show CDR1 as MNHEY and CDR2 as SVGAGI. J gave up 4 bases and V 2 bases, and 9 bases lay outside the gene matches. This CDR3 is CASSYEVGQAFYGYTF. The CDR3 region has the DNA TGTGCCAGCAGTTACGAGGTGGGACAGGCTTTCTATGGCTACACCTTC.

The gene calls are TRBV6-5 and TRBJ1-2, with 9 bases lining up with TRBD1. V dropped 6 bases and J dropped 2; count of bases not matched to a gene: 4. CDR1 is MNHEY and CDR2 is SVGAGI in the germline V gene. The CDR3 is 14 residues long. DNA of the CDR3: TGTGCCAGCAGATTGGGACAGGGAAACTATGGCTACACCTTC. Translation: CASRLGQGNYGYTF.

The chain uses TRBV4-1 and TRBJ1-5; TRBD1 is a possible D gene (5 bases). This CDR3 comprises 13 residues. V was cut by 4 bases and J by 8 bases, with 12 bases left in between. Per the germline V gene, CDR1 is MGHRA and CDR2 is YSYEKL. The CDR3 DNA sequence: TGCGCCAGCAGCCCGGTGGGGGGGAAGCCCCAGCATTTT. Its protein is CASSPVGGKPQHF.

The chain carries TRBV20-1 and TRBJ2-3; possible D gene TRBD2, 5 bases. Germline CDR1 DFQATT, CDR2 SNEGSKA (reference sequence). V was pared by 3 bases and J by 5 bases, with 6 bases between. The length of the CDR3 is 11 residues. Here the CDR3 DNA reads TGCAGTGCTAGTCGGGGAGATACGCAGTATTTT. This gives the protein CSASRGDTQYF.

The V call is TRBV12-5, the J call TRBJ1-1; D not certain. Germline V gene lookup returns CDR1 LGHNT and CDR2 FRNRAP. This CDR3 comprises 14 residues. V was trimmed by 0 bases and J by 0 bases, leaving 5 bases between them. DNA of the CDR3: TGTGCTAGTGGTTTGGTACCGATGAACACTGAAGCTTTCTTT. Its translation: CASGLVPMNTEAFF.

The CDR3 nucleotides read TGTGCCACCAGCGGGGTGGGACAATCCTACGAGCAGTACTTC. Protein product: CATSGVGQSYEQYF. The chain links TRBV15 to TRBJ2-7; D is possibly TRBD1 (6 bases). Trimming shortened V by 5 bases and J by 1 base, and 12 bases separated the two germline ends. This CDR3 is built from 14 residues. CDR1 LNHNV and CDR2 YYDKDF come from the germline V gene (reference sequence).

The chain couples TRBV19 to TRBJ1-1, with D hard to call. The germline V gene has CDR1 LNHDA and CDR2 SQIVND (reference sequence). The CDR3 runs to 13 residues. The germline V and J ends were trimmed by 4 bases and 2 bases, with 8 bases remaining between them. The CDR3, as DNA: TGTGCCAGTAGTACCTCGGCAAACACTGAAGCTTTCTTT. It translates to CASSTSANTEAFF.

This rearrangement joins TRBV7-6 to TRBJ2-1; TRBD1 is a possible D gene (5 bases). The CDR3 totals 15 residues. Germline-derived CDR1 and CDR2 are SGHVS and FNYEAQ. Trimming stripped 5 bases from V and 11 bases from J, with 22 bases between. The CDR3 sequence is CASSELQGLGLQQFF. In DNA form, the CDR3 reads TGTGCCAGCAGCGAGCTCCAGGGTTTGGGTTTACAGCAGTTCTTC.

The rearrangement uses TRBV5-1 and TRBJ1-5, with D possibly matching TRBD1 (5 bases). From germline, CDR1 is SGHRS and CDR2 YFSETQ. V was trimmed by 0 bases and J by 2 bases, leaving 9 bases between them. The CDR3 totals 15 residues. DNA for the CDR3: TGCGCCAGCAGCTTGGGCGTCAGGGGCAATCAGCCCCAGCATTTT. It translates to CASSLGVRGNQPQHF.

The genes are TRBV5-1 and TRBJ2-3, with D tentatively TRBD1 (5 bases). The CDR3 runs 15 residues. The ends were cut back, 0 bases at V and 4 bases at J, with 12 bases in the middle. Germline V gene lookup returns CDR1 SGHRS and CDR2 YFSETQ. DNA of the CDR3: TGCGCCAGCAGCTTGGGGCAGGGTGGGTCAGATACGCAGTATTTT. Translation: CASSLGQGGSDTQYF.